This TCR beta chain comes out of a study of blood T cell repertoires in COVID-19. Study at large: Specimens from acute and convalescent COVID-19 originated in the United States, Italy and Spain. Sample material is recorded as cDNA or gDNA derived from T cells, B-cell-depleted T cells, or PBMCs.

TCRdb's table, derived via immunoSEQ multiplex PCR, lists solely in-frame clones and lacks some. Counted here are 75,000 to 90,000 clones, less than 90% occurring once; the ten biggest clones make up 11%. Sequences were obtained from peripheral blood. This sequence was found in a human donor in a cohort sampled during active COVID-19.

The CDR3 coding sequence is TGTGCCAGCTCACTAGGGGGCACGGACACTGAAGCTTTCTTT. Amino acids: CASSLGGTDTEAFF. The J gene is TRBJ1-1, the V gene TRBV18; the match to TRBD1 covers 7 bases. The ends lost 4 bases at V and 3 bases at J; junction bases unmatched: 5. The germline V gene has CDR1 KGHSH and CDR2 LQKENI. The CDR3 consists of 14 residues. Filled out from reference TRBV18 and TRBJ1-1, the complete variable domain reads NAGVMQNPRHLVRRRGQEARLRCSPMKGHSHVYWYRQLPEEGLKFMVYLQKENIIDESGMPKERFSAEFPKEGPSILRIQQVVRGDSAAYFCASSLGGTDTEAFFGQGTRLTVV.